These 25 T cell receptor beta chains originate from one sample sequenced in a study of blood T cells in healthy people across ages. A sample-barcoded 5' primer and a J-beta primer mix were used in a second PCR of roughly 7 to 11 cycles. TCRdb called the 5' RACE reads again in MiXCR, with one record for every CDR3 protein. The profile shows roughly 1.4 million distinct CDR3 sequences, approximately 59% of them singletons. Sequenced sample: blood. These receptors were obtained from a man younger than 35 in good health.

Ten or more counts support this clonotype. This chain uses TRBV7-6 with TRBJ2-1; 11 nucleotides align to TRBD2. V shed 4 bases and J 4 bases; nucleotides not matched to a gene: 15. Germline-derived CDR1 and CDR2 are SGHVS and FNYEAQ. There are 19 residues in the CDR3. In nucleotides, the CDR3 is TGTGCCAGCAGCTCAGACTCTAGCGGGGGGCTCTTAAGTTACAATGAGCAGTTCTTC. Translating gives CASSSDSSGGLLSYNEQFF.

The table lists this clonotype with a few counts. The chain is built from TRBV12-3 or TRBV12-4 and TRBJ2-7; tentatively, D is TRBD2 (5 bases). The CDR3 totals 13 residues. With 5 bases removed from V and 3 bases from J, the gap between germline ends came to 11 bases. This CDR3 reads CASSGLAIYEQYF. The CDR3 DNA is TGTGCCAGCAGTGGACTCGCTATCTACGAGCAGTACTTC.

The chain recombines TRBV21-1 with TRBJ1-2. TRBV21-1 is noted as a pseudogene. The CDR3 consists of 14 residues. The chain's CDR3 is CASSKRGQNYGYTF. Written as DNA, the CDR3 is TGTGCCAGCAGCAAGAGGGGCCAAAACTATGGCTACACCTTC.

The chain is built from TRBV20-1 and TRBJ2-1; D may match TRBD1 or TRBD2 (5 bases each). CDR1 DFQATT and CDR2 SNEGSKA come from the germline V gene (reference sequence). The CDR3 sequence is 13 residues long. Between the trimmed V and J ends, which lost 2 bases and 10 bases, there was a span of 15 bases. The CDR3 DNA reads TGCAGTGCTAGAAGGGTCGGGGCGAGCGAGCAGTTCTTC. Translating it yields CSARRVGASEQFF.

J is TRBJ2-7 and V is TRBV6-2 or TRBV6-3; 7 bases are shared with TRBD2. Germline-derived CDR1 and CDR2 are MNHEY and SVGEGT. The CDR3 runs to 16 residues. V lost 2 bases to trimming and J lost 2 bases; unmatched junction nucleotides: 9. CDR3 DNA: TGTGCCAGCAGTTACAGACTAGCAAGAAGAGCCTACGAGCAGTACTTC. Amino acids: CASSYRLARRAYEQYF.

This clonotype was observed a single time. J is TRBJ2-7 and V is TRBV12-3 or TRBV12-4; 8 bases are a match to TRBD1. The better agreement between TRBJ2-5 and the DNA end casts doubt on the J call. This CDR3 is built from 15 residues. The CDR3 sequence: CASSSDRGIRETQYF. The CDR3 nucleotides are TGTGCCAGCAGTAGCGACAGGGGCATACGAGAGACCCAGTACTTC.

This clonotype was observed once. The CDR3, as DNA: TGTGCCAGCAGCCCGCCGACGGGACAGAACTACGAGCAGTACTTC. It is translated as CASSPPTGQNYEQYF. The rearrangement links TRBV7-9 to TRBJ2-5, with 7 bases matching TRBD1. Near its end, the DNA agrees better with TRBJ2-7, so the J call may be wrong. The CDR3 covers 15 residues. From germline, CDR1 is SEHNR and CDR2 FQNEAQ (reference sequence).

The chain combines TRBV27 with TRBJ2-5, with D perhaps TRBD2 (5 bases). CDR1 and CDR2 from the germline V gene are MNHEY and SMNVEV (reference sequence). CDR3 length equals 14 residues. V lost 2 bases and J 5 bases, leaving 12 bases between the germline ends. CDR3 in amino acids: CASSLQLVSETQYF. CDR3 DNA sequence: TGTGCCAGCAGTTTACAACTAGTTTCGGAGACCCAGTACTTC.

The chain is built from TRBV10-3 and TRBJ2-1, with D unclear. Deletions cut 5 bases from V and 13 bases from J, with 18 bases between. The germline V gene has CDR1 ENHRY and CDR2 SYGVKD. The CDR3 contains 13 residues. The CDR3: CAISPTSIETQFF. Written as DNA, the CDR3 is TGTGCCATCAGTCCAACATCGATAGAGACCCAGTTCTTC.

This clonotype was seen only a few times. V is TRBV4-1 and J is TRBJ2-7; no reliable D call. The CDR3 consists of 16 residues. Germline lookup yields CDR1 MGHRA and CDR2 YSYEKL. V was pared by 0 bases and J by 4 bases, with 16 bases between. This CDR3 is CASSQDQGSAIYEQYF. The CDR3 nucleotides are TGCGCCAGCAGCCAAGATCAAGGTTCAGCTATTTACGAGCAGTACTTC.

The V gene is TRBV4-1, the J gene TRBJ1-4; D ambiguous. V lost 2 bases and J lost 7, with 14 bases in between. Germline CDR1 and CDR2: MGHRA and YSYEKL. The CDR3 runs 15 residues. The DNA for the CDR3 is TGCGCCAGCAGCCAACTCCCAGGATTGGGTGAAAAACTGTTTTTT. It encodes CASSQLPGLGEKLFF.

The chain combines TRBV20-1 with TRBJ1-1, with D unresolved. The V gene lost 6 bases and the J gene lost 3 bases, with 11 bases spanning the gap. From germline, CDR1 is DFQATT and CDR2 SNEGSKA (reference sequence). The CDR3 sequence is 12 residues long. Here the CDR3 reads CSAPRTYTEAFF. Written as DNA, the CDR3 is TGCAGTGCACCCAGGACCTACACTGAAGCTTTCTTT.

This clonotype has only a few counts. The chain has TRBV29-1 and TRBJ1-2; 8 bases agree with TRBD1. Germline lookup yields CDR1 SQVTM and CDR2 ANQGSEA. The CDR3 consists of 14 residues. The V gene end was trimmed by 0 bases and the J gene end by 3 bases; junction bases not matched to a gene: 3. The CDR3 region has the DNA TGCAGCGTTGAAGAAAGGGGACAGGACTATGGCTACACCTTC. It translates to CSVEERGQDYGYTF.

The V and J genes are TRBV20-1 and TRBJ2-3, with D possibly TRBD2 on 6 matching bases. Trimming pared 1 base from V and 0 bases from J, leaving 11 bases between. Germline CDR1 reads DFQATT; CDR2 reads SNEGSKA (reference sequence). The CDR3 is made up of 15 amino acids. CDR3 DNA: TGCAGTGCTAGAGCCCGGGACTCAAGCACAGATACGCAGTATTTT. It translates to CSARARDSSTDTQYF.

This rearrangement joins TRBV4-2 to TRBJ2-1; 15 bases align to TRBD2. V lost 4 bases, J lost 2 bases, and 9 bases stayed unmatched. This CDR3 has 19 amino acids. Germline lookup yields CDR1 LGHNA and CDR2 YNFKEQ. The CDR3 nucleotides are TGTGCCAGCAGCCGGAGAGGGACTAGCGGGAGGAACCCCTACAATGAGCAGTTCTTC. Protein product: CASSRRGTSGRNPYNEQFF.

The chain is built from TRBV3-1 and TRBJ2-1; D not certain. This CDR3 has 16 amino acids. V lost 5 bases and J lost 3, with 17 bases in between. Germline CDR1 is LGHDT and CDR2 is YNNKEL (reference sequence). CDR3 coding DNA: TGTGCCAGCAGCTCCTCTGGGAAGGGCCACTACAATGAGCAGTTCTTC. Protein product: CASSSSGKGHYNEQFF.

The V call is TRBV5-1, the J call TRBJ2-3, with D unclear. The V gene's germline CDR1 is SGHRS and CDR2 YFSETQ. The CDR3 length is 14 residues. Trimming stripped 4 bases from V and 2 bases from J, with 11 bases between. The CDR3 is CASSLLVFTDTQYF. Here the CDR3 DNA reads TGCGCCAGCAGCCTCCTCGTATTCACAGATACGCAGTATTTT. Variable domain in full (rest from reference TRBV5-1 and TRBJ2-3): KAGVTQTPRYLIKTRGQQVTLSCSPISGHRSVSWYQQTPGQGLQFLFEYFSETQRNKGNFPGRFSGRQFSNSRSEMNVSTLELGDSALYLCASSLLVFTDTQYFGPGTRLTVL.

This clonotype was seen only once. The chain uses TRBV11-2 and TRBJ2-6; 7 nucleotides align to TRBD1. The germline gives CDR1 SGHAT, CDR2 FQNNGV. The CDR3 is 18 residues long. Unmatched junction bases numbered 10, after V lost 5 bases and J lost 0 bases. The CDR3 spells CASSPGDRAHSGANVLTF. The CDR3 DNA is TGTGCCAGCAGCCCCGGAGACAGGGCCCACTCTGGGGCCAACGTCCTGACTTTC. Full variable domain (missing parts from reference TRBV11-2 and TRBJ2-6): EAGVAQSPRYKIIEKRQSVAFWCNPISGHATLYWYQQILGQGPKLLIQFQNNGVVDDSQLPKDRFSAERLKGVDSTLKIQPAKLEDSAVYLCASSPGDRAHSGANVLTFGAGSRLTVL.

V and J are TRBV29-1 and TRBJ1-1; D remains ambiguous. Germline V gives CDR1 SQVTM, CDR2 ANQGSEA. V was trimmed by 6 bases and J by 3 bases, leaving 11 bases between them. The CDR3 consists of 12 residues. CDR3 sequence reads: CSVLDGYTEAFF. The CDR3 DNA follows: TGCAGCGTCCTGGACGGCTACACTGAAGCTTTCTTT.

This chain connects TRBV7-9 to TRBJ2-3, with 12 positions matching TRBD2. The CDR3 length is 19 residues. V gave up 5 bases and J gave up 2 bases; unmatched junction bases: 14. From germline, CDR1 is SEHNR and CDR2 FQNEAQ (reference sequence). The CDR3: CASSPTLPTSGGTTDTQYF. The CDR3 region has the DNA TGTGCCAGCAGCCCCACTCTCCCTACTAGCGGGGGGACCACAGATACGCAGTATTTT.

The chain employs TRBV14 and TRBJ2-3; D is possibly TRBD1 or TRBD2 (6 bases each). In germline, CDR1 is SGHDN, CDR2 FVKESK. The V gene lost 3 bases and the J gene lost 6 bases, with 19 bases spanning the gap. The CDR3 sequence is 16 residues long. CDR3 in DNA: TGTGCCAGCAGCCACCCGTCGGGGGCCGGTGGGGATACGCAGTATTTT. Amino acid sequence: CASSHPSGAGGDTQYF.

The chain employs TRBV7-2 and TRBJ2-1; D may be TRBD1 (8 bases). CDR1 and CDR2 (germline): SGHTA, FQGNSA. V was cut by 3 bases and J by 1 base, with 22 bases left in between. CDR3 size: 19 residues. The CDR3 loop reads CASSLARTNRGGSYNEQFF. The CDR3 DNA sequence: TGTGCCAGCAGCTTGGCCCGGACTAACAGGGGGGGATCCTACAATGAGCAGTTCTTC.

Many counts were recorded for this clonotype. The chain uses TRBV7-6 and TRBJ2-1; D may match TRBD1 or TRBD2 (5 bases each). This CDR3 is built from 14 residues. Trimming took 9 bases from V and 1 from J, leaving 13 bases between them. The germline gives CDR1 SGHVS, CDR2 FNYEAQ. DNA of the CDR3: TGTGCCAGGGGGTCGGGACCTTCCTACAATGAGCAGTTCTTC. It translates to CARGSGPSYNEQFF.

There are a few counts of this clonotype. V gene TRBV12-3 or TRBV12-4 combines with J gene TRBJ2-3, with 10 bases identical to TRBD1. The CDR3 is made up of 11 amino acids. V lost 6 bases and J lost 9; bases outside the gene matches: 0. CDR3 amino acids: CASRGQGTQYF. CDR3 DNA sequence: TGTGCCAGCAGGGGACAGGGGACGCAGTATTTT.

The chain is built from TRBV7-9 and TRBJ2-1, with 9 bases matching TRBD2. The CDR3 totals 15 residues. V lost 5 bases and J lost 7; bases outside the gene matches: 9. Per the germline V gene, CDR1 is SEHNR and CDR2 is FQNEAQ (reference sequence). CDR3 DNA sequence: TGTGCCAGCAGCCATGCTAGCGGGGAAATGAATGAGCAGTTCTTC. Amino acid sequence: CASSHASGEMNEQFF.